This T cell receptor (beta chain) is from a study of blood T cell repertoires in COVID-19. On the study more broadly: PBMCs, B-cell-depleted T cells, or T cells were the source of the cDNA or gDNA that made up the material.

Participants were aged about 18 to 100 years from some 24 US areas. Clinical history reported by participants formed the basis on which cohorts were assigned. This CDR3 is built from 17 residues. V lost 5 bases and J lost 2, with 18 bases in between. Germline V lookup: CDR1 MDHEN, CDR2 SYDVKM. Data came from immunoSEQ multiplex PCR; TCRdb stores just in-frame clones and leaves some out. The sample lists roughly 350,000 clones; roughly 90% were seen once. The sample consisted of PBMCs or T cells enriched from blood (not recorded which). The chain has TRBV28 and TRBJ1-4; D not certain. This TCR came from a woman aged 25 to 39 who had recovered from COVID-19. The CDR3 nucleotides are TGTGCCAGCAGTACTAGCCAGATAGGGCCCACTAATGAAAAACTGTTTTTT. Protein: CASSTSQIGPTNEKLFF.